Listed here is a single T cell receptor beta chain. This receptor's antigen is unknown. Per-base qualities were not stored, and no clone one base away is much larger. CDR1 and CDR2 are read off the germline V gene (reference sequence) as LNHDA and SQIVND. The V end loses 2 bases and the J end loses 6 bases, and a stretch of 11 bases separates them. The CDR3 runs 13 residues from the cysteine to the phenylalanine. The retained sequence is limited to the CDR3, 39 bases, with the frame set at the first base. Library prep was done by PCR. The instrument given in TCRdb is Illumina HiSeq 2500. Molecular barcoding was employed in the preparation of TCR libraries, with unique molecular identifiers being used to normalize TCRbeta repertoire quantification. TCRdb passed the public sequencing reads through fastp at Q25 and MiXCR, retaining productive beta sequences. Every CDR3 protein is listed once, alongside the most common genes and DNA of its rows. The sample records 800,000 to 1,000,000 distinct CDR3 sequences, around 30% of which are singletons. About 28% of the sample rests with the top ten.

The data were obtained in a study of T-cell reconstitution after alpha-beta-depleted transplantation in children (dated by TCRdb to the mid-2010s). For the wider study: The study quantitatively tracked T-cell immune reconstitution after TCRalphabeta/CD19-depleted allogeneic hematopoietic cell transplantation in children using TCR repertoire profiling.

The paper as a whole reports these results and caveats: In some patients, high TCRbeta diversity at day 60 was attributed to recipient T cells and intrathymic progenitors that had survived conditioning. Over subsequent months, a decline in hyperexpanded clone frequencies was noted, and after one year, T-cell counts and TCRbeta diversity were mostly ascribed to newly produced T cells. The apparently early recovery of alphabetaT-cell counts about two months after transplant reportedly depended on only several hundred rapidly expanded clones that came from non-depleted graft cells.

The treatment or condition tag for this specimen amounts to: allogeneic hematopoietic cell transplantation with graft depleted of TCRalphabeta T cells and CD19 B cells. The children who served as transplant recipients had been given grafts of TCRalphabeta/CD19-depleted allogeneic hematopoietic cells. This clonotype originated in a boy under two years old who had a stem cell transplant for SCID, so the T cells may come from the graft donor. Sequenced material: PBMCs, mostly from graft donor cells, taken 360 days after TCRalphabeta/CD19-depleted stem cell transplant. The sequence is built from TRBV19 and TRBJ2-7; a weak D assignment points to TRBD2 (6 bases agree). The CDR3 reads CASSIMAGGEQYF. The bases are TGTGCCAGTAGTATAATGGCCGGGGGCGAGCAGTACTTC.